This T cell receptor beta chain emerged from a study of blood T cell repertoires in COVID-19. Sequenced by immunoSEQ multiplex PCR; TCRdb stores in-frame clones only, minus some. Here the sample spans 200,000 to 300,000 clones, approximately 86% being singletons. This clone occurred once. CDR1 is SGHRS, CDR2 YFSETQ, per germline. The germline V and J ends were trimmed by 0 bases and 10 bases, with 14 bases remaining between them. The CDR3 contains 15 residues. The chain uses TRBV5-1 and TRBJ1-6; D is ambiguous. The specimen sequenced was peripheral blood. The origin of this receptor is a man aged 30 to 45 with active or convalescent COVID-19. The CDR3 protein is CASSLVSQVSSPLHF. In nucleotides, the CDR3 is TGCGCCAGCAGCTTGGTGTCCCAGGTTTCGTCACCCCTCCACTTT.